Below, one TCR beta chain is given with its context. Produced via immunoSEQ multiplex PCR; TCRdb's table is partial and in-frame only. The sample holds about 57,000 clones, around 87% seen once. The data were taken from a study of OX40 agonist ivuxolimab in advanced cancers. Germline values: CDR1 ENHRY, CDR2 SYGVKD. There are 15 residues in the CDR3. V lost 7 bases and J lost 4, with 19 bases in between. The gene calls are TRBV10-3 and TRBJ1-1; maybe TRBD1 (5 bases). Source: CD4+ or CD8+ T cells sorted from blood, taken in a trial of the OX40 agonist ivuxolimab. This receptor was obtained from an adult with an advanced solid tumor such as melanoma, head and neck, liver or kidney cancer. In DNA form, the CDR3 reads TGTGCCATCACAGGGTCGGGATCGGGGGGCACTGAAGCTTTCTTT. It encodes CAITGSGSGGTEAFF.